This entry features one T cell receptor beta chain sequence. The antigen is unknown. The data were taken from a study of cytomegalovirus exposure and HLA in healthy donors. Donors likely had unrecorded immune exposures despite being nominally healthy when sampled. J lost 2 bases, V lost 6 bases, and 9 bases had no gene match. The germline gives CDR1 KGHSH, CDR2 LQKENI. The length of the CDR3 is 16 residues. Use of 60 Vbeta and 13 Jbeta primers characterized the PCR. The assay was immunoSEQ multiplex PCR, and TCRdb's table has in-frame clones only and misses some. The data hold more than 85,000 clones, with about 80% observed a single time. General study results and limits: Most TCR sequences were uncommon, yet certain public TCRs appeared in many donors.

The rearrangement joins TRBV18 to TRBJ1-4; 7 bases are shared with TRBD1. The sequence was obtained from a woman in her sixties in good health and CMV-seropositive. The sequencing input was PBMCs. This chain's CDR3 is CASSLTGDSTNEKLFF. In nucleotides, the CDR3 is TGTGCCAGCTCCCTCACTGGGGACAGCACTAATGAAAAACTGTTTTTT.